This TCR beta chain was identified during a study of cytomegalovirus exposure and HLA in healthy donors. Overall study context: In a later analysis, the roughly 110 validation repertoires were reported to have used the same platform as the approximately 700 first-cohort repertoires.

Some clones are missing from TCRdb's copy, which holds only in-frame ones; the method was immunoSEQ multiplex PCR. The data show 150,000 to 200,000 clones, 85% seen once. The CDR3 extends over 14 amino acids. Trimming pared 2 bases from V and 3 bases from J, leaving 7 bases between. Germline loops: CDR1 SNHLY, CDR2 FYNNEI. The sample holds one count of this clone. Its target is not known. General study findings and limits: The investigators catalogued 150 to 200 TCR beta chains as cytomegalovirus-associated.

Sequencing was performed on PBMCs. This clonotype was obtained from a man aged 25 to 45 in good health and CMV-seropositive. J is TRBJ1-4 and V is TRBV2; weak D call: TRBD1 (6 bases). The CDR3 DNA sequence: TGTGCCAGCAGTGAACAGGGGCCTAATGAAAAACTGTTTTTT. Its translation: CASSEQGPNEKLFF.